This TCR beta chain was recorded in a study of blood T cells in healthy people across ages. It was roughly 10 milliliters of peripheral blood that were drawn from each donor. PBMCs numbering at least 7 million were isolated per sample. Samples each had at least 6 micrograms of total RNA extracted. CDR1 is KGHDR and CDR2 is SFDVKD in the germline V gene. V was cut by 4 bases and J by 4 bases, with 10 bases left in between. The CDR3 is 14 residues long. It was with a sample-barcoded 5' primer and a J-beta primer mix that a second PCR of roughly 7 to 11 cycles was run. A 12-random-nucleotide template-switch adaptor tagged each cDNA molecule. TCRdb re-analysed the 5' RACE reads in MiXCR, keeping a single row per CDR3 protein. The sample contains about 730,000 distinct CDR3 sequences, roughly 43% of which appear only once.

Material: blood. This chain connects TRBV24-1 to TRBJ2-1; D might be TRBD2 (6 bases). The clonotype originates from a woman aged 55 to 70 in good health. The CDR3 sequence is CATSDPGGYNEQFF. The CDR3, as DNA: TGTGCCACCAGTGACCCTGGGGGGTACAATGAGCAGTTCTTC.